These 8 T cell receptor beta chains were all obtained from the same sample, sequenced in a study of T-cell memory formation after mild COVID-19 (dated by TCRdb to 2020 to 2023). The library was built by means of 5' RACE. Data came from an Illumina NovaSeq 6000. The public reads were reprocessed in TCRdb via fastp at Q25 and MiXCR, keeping in-frame beta chains. Every entry covers one CDR3 protein and lists the most common genes and DNA from its rows. The sample data list 580,000 or so distinct CDR3 sequences, and 15% to 20% of these were observed just once. About 7.5% of the sample belongs to the ten largest clones. The sequencing input was PBMCs or a T cell subset sorted from them (not recorded which). These receptors all come from an adult woman who had mild COVID-19 (a few samples of this study predate the infection). The sample titles of this study are shuffled in the database, so cell type and time point are left out; the donor was told from shared clones.

The gene calls are TRBV9 and TRBJ2-7; D unresolved. V shed 0 bases and J shed 3 bases, with 13 bases lying between them. The CDR3 contains 15 residues. Looked up from germline, CDR1 is SGDLS and CDR2 is YYNGEE. The CDR3 here is CASSVGPNLNYEQYF. The DNA for the CDR3 is TGTGCCAGCAGCGTAGGGCCCAACTTGAACTACGAGCAGTACTTC. The full variable domain, completed using reference TRBV9 and TRBJ2-7, is DSGVTQTPKHLITATGQRVTLRCSPRSGDLSVYWYQQSLDQGLQFLIQYYNGEERAKGNILERFSAQQFPDLHSELNLSSLELGDSALYFCASSVGPNLNYEQYFGPGTRLTVT.

This clonotype was counted at least ten times. V gene TRBV4-2 combines with J gene TRBJ2-7; 11 nucleotides match TRBD2. The CDR3 is made up of 16 amino acids. Germline values: CDR1 LGHNA, CDR2 YNFKEQ. V shed 1 base, J shed 3 bases, and the junction held 5 bases outside the gene matches. As DNA, the CDR3 is TGTGCCAGCAGCCAAGTAGCGACTAGCGGGAACTACGAGCAGTACTTC. Translation gives CASSQVATSGNYEQYF.

The J gene is TRBJ2-1, the V gene TRBV5-6; no clear D gene. The CDR3 extends over 13 amino acids. Germline V lookup: CDR1 SGHDT, CDR2 YYEEEE. V lost 0 bases to trimming and J lost 6 bases, with 7 bases between them. The DNA of the CDR3 is TGTGCCAGCAGCTTGGGGAACAGCAATGAGCAGTTCTTC. It translates to CASSLGNSNEQFF.

The chain has TRBV12-3 or TRBV12-4 and TRBJ2-1; a possible D gene is TRBD2 (7 bases). This CDR3 has 14 amino acids. V dropped 1 base and J dropped 6 bases, with 10 bases sitting between them. The CDR3 DNA is TGTGCCAGCAGTTTAGACAGGGAGGGCAATGAGCAGTTCTTC. The encoded protein is CASSLDREGNEQFF.

The rearrangement joins TRBV5-8 to TRBJ2-3; D possibly uses TRBD1 or TRBD2 (5 bases each). Trimming removed 4 bases from V and 13 bases from J, with 19 bases in between. There are 13 residues in the CDR3. Germline assignment: CDR1 SGHTS and CDR2 YDEGEE. CDR3 sequence: CASSLHTGPREYF. The CDR3 coding sequence is TGTGCCAGCAGCCTACATACGGGACCAAGGGAGTATTTT.

The chain is built from TRBV24-1 and TRBJ1-5; D is undetermined. Germline values: CDR1 KGHDR, CDR2 SFDVKD. The CDR3 is 13 amino acids. Trimming pared 6 bases from V and 9 bases from J, leaving 14 bases between. The CDR3 sequence is CATSSTGVGPQHF. CDR3 nucleotide sequence: TGTGCCACCAGTTCGACCGGCGTCGGGCCCCAGCATTTT.

This sequence joins TRBV12-3 or TRBV12-4 and TRBJ1-4, with a possible D match to TRBD1 (5 bases). CDR3 length equals 13 residues. Trimming took 6 bases from V and 5 from J, leaving 10 bases between them. The CDR3 bases are TGTGCCAGCAGGCAGGGACTGAATGAAAAACTGTTTTTT. It is translated as CASRQGLNEKLFF.

This clonotype was recorded a few times. The rearrangement uses TRBV24-1 and TRBJ1-2; no reliable D call. Trimming stripped 4 bases from V and 2 bases from J, with 10 bases between. Looked up from germline, CDR1 is KGHDR and CDR2 is SFDVKD. This CDR3 has 14 amino acids. The CDR3 is CATSDPLDNYGYTF. For the CDR3, the DNA is TGTGCCACCAGTGACCCTCTGGACAACTATGGCTACACCTTC.